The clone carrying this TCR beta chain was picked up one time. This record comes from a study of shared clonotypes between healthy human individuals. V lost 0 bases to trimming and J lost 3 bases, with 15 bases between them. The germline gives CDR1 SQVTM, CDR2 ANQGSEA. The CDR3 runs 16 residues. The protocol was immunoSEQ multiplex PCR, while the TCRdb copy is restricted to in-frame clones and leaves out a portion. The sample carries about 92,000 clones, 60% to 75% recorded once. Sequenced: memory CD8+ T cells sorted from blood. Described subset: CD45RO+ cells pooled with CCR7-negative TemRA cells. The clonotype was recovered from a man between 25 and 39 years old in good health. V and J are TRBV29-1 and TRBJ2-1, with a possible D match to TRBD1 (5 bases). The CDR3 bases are TGCAGCGTTGAAGATATAGCCAGGGCCCGCTACAATGAGCAGTTCTTC. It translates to CSVEDIARARYNEQFF.